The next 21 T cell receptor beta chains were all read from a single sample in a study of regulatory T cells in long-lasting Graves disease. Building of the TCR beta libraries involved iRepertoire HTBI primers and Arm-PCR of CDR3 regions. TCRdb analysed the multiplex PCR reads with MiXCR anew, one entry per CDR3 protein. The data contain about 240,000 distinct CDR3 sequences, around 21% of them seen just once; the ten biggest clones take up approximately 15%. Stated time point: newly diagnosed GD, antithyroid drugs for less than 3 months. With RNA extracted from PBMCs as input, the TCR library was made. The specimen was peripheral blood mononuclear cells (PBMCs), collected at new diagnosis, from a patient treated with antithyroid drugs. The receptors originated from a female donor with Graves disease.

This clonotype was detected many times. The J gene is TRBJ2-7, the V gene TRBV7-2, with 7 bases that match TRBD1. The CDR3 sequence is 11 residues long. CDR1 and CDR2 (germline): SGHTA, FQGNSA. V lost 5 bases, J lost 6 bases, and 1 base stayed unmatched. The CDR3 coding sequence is TGTGCCAGCAGCGCAGGGGGCGAGCAGTACTTC. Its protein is CASSAGGEQYF.

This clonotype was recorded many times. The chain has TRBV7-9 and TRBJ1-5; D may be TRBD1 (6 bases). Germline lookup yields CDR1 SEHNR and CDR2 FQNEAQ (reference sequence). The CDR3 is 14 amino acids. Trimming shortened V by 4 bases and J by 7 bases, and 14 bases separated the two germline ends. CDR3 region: CASSSMGAGQPQHF. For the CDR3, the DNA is TGTGCCAGCAGCTCCATGGGGGCGGGCCAGCCCCAGCATTTT.

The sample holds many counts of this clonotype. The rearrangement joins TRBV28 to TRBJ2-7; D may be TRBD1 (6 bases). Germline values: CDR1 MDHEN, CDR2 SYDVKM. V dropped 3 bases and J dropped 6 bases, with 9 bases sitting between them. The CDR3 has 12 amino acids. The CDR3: CASSFRGGEQYF. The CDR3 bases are TGTGCCAGCAGTTTTCGAGGGGGCGAGCAGTACTTC.

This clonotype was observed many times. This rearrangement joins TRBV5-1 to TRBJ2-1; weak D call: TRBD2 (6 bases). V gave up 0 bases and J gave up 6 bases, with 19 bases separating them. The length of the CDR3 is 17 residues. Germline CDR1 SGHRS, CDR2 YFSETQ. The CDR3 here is CASSLAGRGPIGNEQFF. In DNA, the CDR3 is TGCGCCAGCAGCTTGGCGGGGCGGGGACCCATTGGCAATGAGCAGTTCTTC.

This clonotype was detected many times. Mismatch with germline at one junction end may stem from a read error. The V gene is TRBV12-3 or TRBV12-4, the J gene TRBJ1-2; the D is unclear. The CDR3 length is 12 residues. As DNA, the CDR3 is TGTACCAGCAGTTCGAGATACTATGGCTACACCTTC. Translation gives CTSSSRYYGYTF.

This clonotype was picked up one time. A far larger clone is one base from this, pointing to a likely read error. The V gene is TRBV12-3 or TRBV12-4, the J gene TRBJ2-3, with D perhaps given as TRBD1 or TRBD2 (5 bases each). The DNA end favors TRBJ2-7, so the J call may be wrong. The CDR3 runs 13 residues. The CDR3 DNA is TGTGCCAGCAGTAGGGGAGCAGGATATGAGCAGTACTTC. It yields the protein CASSRGAGYEQYF.

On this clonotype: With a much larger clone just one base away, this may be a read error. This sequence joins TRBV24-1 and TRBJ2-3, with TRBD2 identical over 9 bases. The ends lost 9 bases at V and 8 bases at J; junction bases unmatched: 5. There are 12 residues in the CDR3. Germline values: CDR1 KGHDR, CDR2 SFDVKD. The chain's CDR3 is CATGGRGGTQYF. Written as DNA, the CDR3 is TGTGCCACCGGCGGGAGGGGAGGTACGCAGTATTTT.

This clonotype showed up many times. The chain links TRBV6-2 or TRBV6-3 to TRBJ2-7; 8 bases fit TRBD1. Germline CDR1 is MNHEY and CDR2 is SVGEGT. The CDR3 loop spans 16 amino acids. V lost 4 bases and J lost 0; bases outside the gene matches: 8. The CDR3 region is CASSSSLGTGSYEQYF. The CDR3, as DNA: TGTGCCAGCAGTTCCTCGCTCGGGACAGGCTCCTACGAGCAGTACTTC.

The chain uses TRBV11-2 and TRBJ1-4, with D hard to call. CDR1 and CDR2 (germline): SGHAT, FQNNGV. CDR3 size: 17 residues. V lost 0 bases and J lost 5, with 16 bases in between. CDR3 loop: CASSLDLLSRENEKLFF. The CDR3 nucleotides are TGTGCCAGCAGCTTAGATCTCCTCTCGCGGGAGAATGAAAAACTGTTTTTT.

CDR3 nucleotides: TGTGCCATCAGTGAGTCATCAGGGTTAACCCAGTACTTC. Translated: CAISESSGLTQYF. J is TRBJ2-5 and V is TRBV10-3, with D possibly being TRBD1 (5 bases). V shed 0 bases and J shed 8 bases, with 10 bases lying between them. CDR3 size: 13 residues. The germline V gene encodes CDR1 ENHRY and CDR2 SYGVKD.

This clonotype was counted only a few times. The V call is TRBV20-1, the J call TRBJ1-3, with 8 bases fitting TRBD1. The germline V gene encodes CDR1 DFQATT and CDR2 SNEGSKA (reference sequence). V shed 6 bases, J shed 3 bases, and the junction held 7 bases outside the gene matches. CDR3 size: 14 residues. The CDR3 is CSAQDRGFGNTIYF. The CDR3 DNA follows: TGCAGTGCCCAAGACAGGGGTTTTGGAAACACCATATATTTT.

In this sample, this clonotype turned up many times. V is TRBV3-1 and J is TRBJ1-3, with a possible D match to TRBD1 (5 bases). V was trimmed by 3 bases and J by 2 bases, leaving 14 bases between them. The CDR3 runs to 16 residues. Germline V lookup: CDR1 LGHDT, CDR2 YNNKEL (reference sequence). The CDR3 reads CASSHTGPPPGNTIYF. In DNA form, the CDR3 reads TGTGCCAGCAGCCATACGGGACCTCCACCTGGAAACACCATATATTTT.

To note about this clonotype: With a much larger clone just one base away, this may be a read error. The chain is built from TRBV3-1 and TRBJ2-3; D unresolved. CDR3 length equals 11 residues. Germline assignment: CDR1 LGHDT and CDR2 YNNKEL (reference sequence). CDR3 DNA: TGTGCCAGCAGCCACTTAGATGCGCAGTATTTT. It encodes CASSHLDAQYF.

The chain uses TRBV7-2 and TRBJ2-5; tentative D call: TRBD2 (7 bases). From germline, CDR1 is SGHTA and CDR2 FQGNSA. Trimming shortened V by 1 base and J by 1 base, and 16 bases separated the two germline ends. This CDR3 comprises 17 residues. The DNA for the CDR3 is TGTGCCAGCAGCTTAGGGGGATCGGGGGGCGGCCAAGAGACCCAGTACTTC. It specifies CASSLGGSGGGQETQYF.

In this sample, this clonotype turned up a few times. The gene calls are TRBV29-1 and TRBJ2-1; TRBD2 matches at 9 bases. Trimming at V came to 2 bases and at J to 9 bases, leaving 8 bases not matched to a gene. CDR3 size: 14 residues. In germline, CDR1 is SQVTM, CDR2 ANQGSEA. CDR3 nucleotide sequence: TGCAGCGTTGAATGGGAGCGGGGGGAATTTGAGCAGTTCTTC. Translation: CSVEWERGEFEQFF.

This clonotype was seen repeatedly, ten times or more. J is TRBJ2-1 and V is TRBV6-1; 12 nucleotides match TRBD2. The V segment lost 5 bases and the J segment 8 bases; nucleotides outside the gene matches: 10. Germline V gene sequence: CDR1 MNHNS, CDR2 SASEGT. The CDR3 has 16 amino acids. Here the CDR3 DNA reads TGTGCCAGCAGTCTTCCGGGACTAGCGGGTTTTGATGAGCAGTTCTTC. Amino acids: CASSLPGLAGFDEQFF.

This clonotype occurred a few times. The chain's CDR3 is CASAPGAGYYNEQFF. The DNA for the CDR3 is TGTGCCAGCGCCCCAGGGGCGGGATACTACAATGAGCAGTTCTTC. The rearrangement joins TRBV3-1 to TRBJ2-1; D may correspond to TRBD1 or TRBD2 (6 bases each). V was shortened by 8 bases and J by 3 bases, with 17 bases between the two germline ends. Germline loops: CDR1 LGHDT, CDR2 YNNKEL (reference sequence). CDR3 length equals 15 residues.

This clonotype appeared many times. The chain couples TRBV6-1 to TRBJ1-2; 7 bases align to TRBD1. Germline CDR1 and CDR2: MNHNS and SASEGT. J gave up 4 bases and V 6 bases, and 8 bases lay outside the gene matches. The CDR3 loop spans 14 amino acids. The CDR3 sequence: CASRTQGVGYGYTF. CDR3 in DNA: TGTGCCAGCAGAACTCAGGGGGTCGGCTATGGCTACACCTTC.

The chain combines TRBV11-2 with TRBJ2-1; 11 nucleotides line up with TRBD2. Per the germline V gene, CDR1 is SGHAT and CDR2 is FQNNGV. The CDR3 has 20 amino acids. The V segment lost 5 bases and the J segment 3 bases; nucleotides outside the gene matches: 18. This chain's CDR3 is CASSPLPTSGSYSGYNEQFF. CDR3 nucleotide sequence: TGTGCCAGCAGCCCGCTCCCTACTAGCGGGAGTTATTCCGGCTACAATGAGCAGTTCTTC. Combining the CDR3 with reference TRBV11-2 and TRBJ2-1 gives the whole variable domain EAGVAQSPRYKIIEKRQSVAFWCNPISGHATLYWYQQILGQGPKLLIQFQNNGVVDDSQLPKDRFSAERLKGVDSTLKIQPAKLEDSAVYLCASSPLPTSGSYSGYNEQFFGPGTRLTVL.

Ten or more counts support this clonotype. This CDR3 reads CASSDIDRAYEQYF. The DNA for the CDR3 is TGTGCCAGCAGCGATATAGACAGGGCCTACGAGCAGTACTTC. J is TRBJ2-7 and V is TRBV11-3; 7 bases map to TRBD1. V was pared by 5 bases and J by 2 bases, with 6 bases of the junction left unmatched. CDR1 and CDR2 from the germline V gene are SGHNT and YENEEA. This CDR3 is 14 amino acids long.

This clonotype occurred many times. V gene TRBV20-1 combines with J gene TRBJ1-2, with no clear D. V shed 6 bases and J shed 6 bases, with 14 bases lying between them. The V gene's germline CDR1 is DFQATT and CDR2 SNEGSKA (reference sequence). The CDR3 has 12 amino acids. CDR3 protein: CSADPGSNGYTF. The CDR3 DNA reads TGCAGTGCGGACCCCGGGTCTAATGGCTACACCTTC.